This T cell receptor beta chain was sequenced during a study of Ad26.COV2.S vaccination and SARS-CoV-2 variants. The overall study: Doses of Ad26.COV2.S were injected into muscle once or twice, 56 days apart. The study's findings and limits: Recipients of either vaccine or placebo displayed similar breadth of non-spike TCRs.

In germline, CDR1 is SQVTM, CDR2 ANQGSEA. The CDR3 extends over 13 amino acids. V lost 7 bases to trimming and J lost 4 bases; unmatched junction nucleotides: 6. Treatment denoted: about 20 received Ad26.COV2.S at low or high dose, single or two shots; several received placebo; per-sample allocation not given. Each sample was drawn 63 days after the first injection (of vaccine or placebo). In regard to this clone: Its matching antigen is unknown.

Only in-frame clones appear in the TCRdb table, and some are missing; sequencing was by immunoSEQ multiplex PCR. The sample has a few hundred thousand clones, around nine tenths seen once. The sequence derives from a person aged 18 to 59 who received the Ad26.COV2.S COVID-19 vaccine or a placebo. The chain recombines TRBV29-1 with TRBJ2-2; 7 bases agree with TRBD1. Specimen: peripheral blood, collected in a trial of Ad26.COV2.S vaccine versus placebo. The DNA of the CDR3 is TGCAGCGCCCCGACAGGGAGCACCGGGGAGCTGTTTTTT. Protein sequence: CSAPTGSTGELFF.